This entry lists 23 T cell receptor beta chains sequenced from one sample in a study of blood T cell repertoires in COVID-19. Clones were read by immunoSEQ multiplex PCR, and TCRdb kept only the in-frame ones, dropping some. The sample lists over 100,000 clones, 70% to 80% seen once, with about 4% in the top ten. Material for sequencing was peripheral blood. The receptors here all came from a woman older than 75 with acute or convalescent COVID-19.

For this clone: Relative to the germline gene, one junction end is altered; a read error may explain this. The CDR3 DNA reads TGTGCCACTAGTGGGACAGCGATTCAAGAGACCCAGTACTTC. It specifies CATSGTAIQETQYF. The chain carries TRBV19 and TRBJ2-5, with 7 bases lining up with TRBD1. CDR1 is LNHDA, CDR2 SQIVND, per germline (reference sequence). This CDR3 region has 14 residues. The whole variable domain, filled in from reference TRBV19 and TRBJ2-5, reads DGGITQSPKYLFRKEGQNVTLSCEQNLNHDAMYWYRQDPGQGLRLIYYSQIVNDFQKGDIAEGYSVSREKKESFPLTVTSAQKNPTAFYLCATSGTAIQETQYFGPGTRLLVL.

The CDR3 reads CASSPTGTSQETQYF. The CDR3 DNA is TGTGCCAGCAGCCCGACCGGGACATCCCAAGAGACCCAGTACTTC. The chain joins TRBV3-1 (or the pseudogene TRBV3-2) to TRBJ2-5; possibly TRBD1 for D (6 bases). CDR1 is LGHDT, CDR2 YNNKEL, per germline (reference sequence). Deletions cut 4 bases from V and 1 base from J, with 13 bases between. The CDR3 totals 15 residues.

The CDR3 region is CASTFTGGRSNQPQHF. CDR3 nucleotides: TGTGCCAGCACCTTTACGGGGGGCCGCAGCAATCAGCCCCAGCATTTT. The chain links TRBV6-6 to TRBJ1-5; maybe TRBD1 (6 bases). This CDR3 has 16 amino acids. The V end was cut by 7 bases, the J end by 1 base, with 17 bases between. Germline V gene data show CDR1 as MNHNY and CDR2 as SVGAGI (reference sequence).

The chain employs TRBV4-2 and TRBJ1-6; TRBD1 matches at 7 bases. The CDR3 runs to 18 residues. With V trimmed by 3 bases and J by 0 bases, 8 bases remained unmatched. Germline V lookup: CDR1 LGHNA, CDR2 YNFKEQ. CDR3 residues: CASSHSRDRGSYNSPLHF. The CDR3, as DNA: TGTGCCAGCAGCCACAGCCGGGACAGAGGCTCCTATAATTCACCCCTCCACTTT.

The J gene is TRBJ2-5, the V gene TRBV2; 7 bases agree with TRBD1. The trim removed 6 bases at V and 4 bases at J, leaving 11 bases unmatched. CDR3 length equals 15 residues. Germline CDR1 reads SNHLY; CDR2 reads FYNNEI. This chain's CDR3 is CASSLDRAQSETQYF. The CDR3 bases are TGTGCCAGCAGCCTCGACAGGGCGCAATCAGAGACCCAGTACTTC.

In its sample, this clone was seen a few times. This chain links TRBV7-3 with TRBJ2-7; TRBD2 is a possible D gene (7 bases). V shed 2 bases and J shed 3 bases, with 14 bases lying between them. CDR1 and CDR2 from the germline V gene are SGHTA and FQGTGA. This CDR3 comprises 15 residues. As DNA, the CDR3 is TGTGCCAGCAGCTTAGGCCCAGGGGAGGGCTACGAGCAGTACTTC. Amino acids: CASSLGPGEGYEQYF.

This rearrangement joins TRBV6-1 to TRBJ1-1; TRBD1 matches at 7 bases. The CDR3 is 16 residues long. Germline V gene data show CDR1 as MNHNS and CDR2 as SASEGT. Trimming removed 0 bases from V and 5 bases from J; junction bases left unmatched: 9. This CDR3 reads CASSEAGATGDTEAFF. In DNA form, the CDR3 reads TGTGCCAGCAGTGAAGCTGGGGCTACAGGGGATACTGAAGCTTTCTTT.

This clone was counted between two and nine times. The chain links TRBV6-2 or TRBV6-3 to TRBJ1-1; 10 positions agree with TRBD1. With 6 bases clipped from V and 6 bases from J, the junction kept 16 bases outside the gene matches. The CDR3 consists of 17 residues. CDR1 MNHEY and CDR2 SVGEGT come from the germline V gene. This chain's CDR3 is CASSPFGGTGVHPEAFF. The CDR3 DNA follows: TGTGCCAGCAGCCCATTCGGCGGGACAGGGGTTCACCCTGAAGCTTTCTTT.

The chain is built from TRBV14 and TRBJ2-2; the match to TRBD2 covers 7 bases. The CDR3 extends over 18 amino acids. The V segment lost 1 base and the J segment 5 bases; nucleotides outside the gene matches: 13. The germline CDR1 and CDR2 sequences are SGHDN and FVKESK. For the CDR3, the DNA is TGTGCCAGCAGCCAAGTAATAGCGGGTGCTCTTGGTACCGGGGAGCTGTTTTTT. It specifies CASSQVIAGALGTGELFF. The full variable domain, in which reference TRBV14 and TRBJ2-2 provide the parts outside the CDR3, is EAGVTQFPSHSVIEKGQTVTLRCDPISGHDNLYWYRRVMGKEIKFLLHFVKESKQDESGMPNNRFLAERTGGTYSTLKVQPAELEDSGVYFCASSQVIAGALGTGELFFGEGSRLTVL.

The rearrangement joins TRBV30 to TRBJ1-5; D unclear. The ends were cut back, 5 bases at V and 3 bases at J, with 5 bases in the middle. Germline values: CDR1 GTSNPN, CDR2 SVGIG (reference sequence). The CDR3 contains 11 residues. The CDR3 sequence is CAWGLNQPQHF. CDR3 DNA sequence: TGTGCCTGGGGCCTCAATCAGCCCCAGCATTTT.

This chain joins TRBV9 and TRBJ2-7, with no clear D. CDR1 and CDR2 from the germline V gene are SGDLS and YYNGEE. Trimming took 1 base from V and 6 from J, leaving 11 bases between them. There are 13 residues in the CDR3. DNA of the CDR3: TGTGCCAGCAGCGTAATTCTAGAAGGCGAGCAGTACTTC. The encoded protein is CASSVILEGEQYF.

The rearrangement joins TRBV7-2 to TRBJ2-1; TRBD2 agrees at 11 bases. CDR1 and CDR2 (germline): SGHTA, FQGNSA. This CDR3 is 16 amino acids long. Trimming cost V 1 base and J 7 bases; bases outside gene matches: 6. The CDR3 sequence is CASSLEISGRVNEQFF. Written as DNA, the CDR3 is TGTGCCAGCAGCTTAGAAATTAGCGGGAGGGTTAATGAGCAGTTCTTC.

The chain couples TRBV10-3 to TRBJ2-1; 10 positions match TRBD2. V shed 10 bases, J shed 7 bases, and the junction held 13 bases outside the gene matches. The CDR3 sequence is 15 residues long. Germline CDR1 reads ENHRY; CDR2 reads SYGVKD. This chain's CDR3 is CATRHGLAEANEQFF. Here the CDR3 DNA reads TGTGCCACTCGACACGGACTAGCGGAGGCAAATGAGCAGTTCTTC.

V and J are TRBV7-2 and TRBJ2-3; perhaps TRBD2 as D (6 bases). CDR3 length: 14 amino acids. V dropped 3 bases and J dropped 6 bases, with 13 bases sitting between them. CDR1 and CDR2 (germline): SGHTA, FQGNSA. CDR3 residues: CASSLDQRADTQYF. DNA for the CDR3: TGTGCCAGCAGCTTGGATCAGCGGGCTGATACGCAGTATTTT.

In this sample, this clone turned up once. The chain employs TRBV18 and TRBJ1-4; no firm D call. Germline assignment: CDR1 KGHSH and CDR2 LQKENI. Trimming left V 8 bases short and J 0 bases short, with 7 bases between. CDR3 size: 13 residues. CDR3 in amino acids: CASTRATNEKLFF. DNA for the CDR3: TGTGCCAGCACCCGGGCAACTAATGAAAAACTGTTTTTT.

This clone has a single count. This chain joins TRBV19 and TRBJ1-6; the match to TRBD1 covers 7 bases. Germline values: CDR1 LNHDA, CDR2 SQIVND (reference sequence). The CDR3 totals 14 residues. The ends lost 6 bases at V and 9 bases at J; junction bases unmatched: 8. This CDR3 is CASSSPDRSSPLHF. CDR3 in DNA: TGTGCCAGTAGCTCACCGGACAGGAGTTCACCCCTCCACTTT.

The chain has TRBV10-3 and TRBJ2-7; 11 positions match TRBD1. CDR3 size: 19 residues. Germline assignment: CDR1 ENHRY and CDR2 SYGVKD. V trimming: 3 bases; J trimming: 3 bases; junction bases outside the gene matches: 16. CDR3 nucleotides: TGTGCCATCAGTGAATTTACCGGGACAGGGGGTGGATTGAACTACGAGCAGTACTTC. Its protein product is CAISEFTGTGGGLNYEQYF.

The J gene is TRBJ1-4, the V gene TRBV24-1, with 9 positions matching TRBD1. Germline CDR1 is KGHDR and CDR2 is SFDVKD. The CDR3 sequence is 18 residues long. Trimming cost V 0 bases and J 5 bases; bases outside gene matches: 9. CDR3 protein: CATSDLILTGGPNEKLFF. The CDR3 coding sequence is TGTGCCACCAGTGATTTGATCCTCACAGGGGGCCCCAATGAAAAACTGTTTTTT.

This clone was seen a single time. V gene TRBV5-4 combines with J gene TRBJ1-6; unclear D gene. The germline V and J ends were trimmed by 0 bases and 0 bases, with 16 bases remaining between them. CDR3 length: 19 residues. The germline V gene has CDR1 SGHNT and CDR2 YYREEE (reference sequence). The CDR3 nucleotides are TGTGCCAGCAGCTTGGTATACGGAGAATTGAGCTCCTATAATTCACCCCTCCACTTT. It is translated as CASSLVYGELSSYNSPLHF.

The chain employs TRBV7-2 and TRBJ2-3; D gene ambiguous. The CDR3 has 12 residues. V dropped 7 bases and J dropped 3 bases, with 8 bases sitting between them. Germline V gene sequence: CDR1 SGHTA, CDR2 FQGNSA. The DNA of the CDR3 is TGTGCCAGCACCTCTCTGACAGATACGCAGTATTTT. This codes for CASTSLTDTQYF.

V and J are TRBV9 and TRBJ2-2; 11 bases align to TRBD1. The junction had 5 bases not matched to a gene; V was cut back by 0 bases and J by 4 bases. Germline CDR1 reads SGDLS; CDR2 reads YYNGEE. This CDR3 is 17 amino acids long. The CDR3 region has the DNA TGTGCCAGCAGCGTAGCCCTAGGGACAGGGGGCACCGGGGAGCTGTTTTTT. Its translation: CASSVALGTGGTGELFF.

This clone occurred once. This chain connects TRBV28 to TRBJ1-4, with 8 bases identical to TRBD1. This CDR3 spans 17 amino acids. Germline V gene sequence: CDR1 MDHEN, CDR2 SYDVKM. Germline trimming cut 3 bases from V and 8 bases from J; bases unmatched to any gene: 14. CDR3: CASSFPTGGNSWEKLFF. The DNA of the CDR3 is TGTGCCAGCAGTTTTCCCACAGGGGGTAATTCGTGGGAAAAACTGTTTTTT.

The chain couples TRBV5-6 to TRBJ1-4; a weak D match, TRBD1 (6 bases). CDR3 size: 15 residues. Germline CDR1 reads SGHDT; CDR2 reads YYEEEE. Trimming removed 4 bases from V and 4 bases from J, with 14 bases in between. The CDR3: CASSTRTAHNEKLFF. CDR3 in DNA: TGTGCCAGCAGCACTCGGACAGCCCATAATGAAAAACTGTTTTTT.